This section outlines one T cell receptor beta chain sequence together with its context. As processed by the authors: Amplification of reference gene primers was used by the study to estimate nucleated cell counts. Generated by immunoSEQ multiplex PCR, the TCRdb table keeps only in-frame clones and is missing some. That table supplies the V and J calls and clone size; D and trimming were determined from the DNA. The sample lists around 140,000 clones; approximately 86% were seen once. Germline-derived CDR1 and CDR2 are SGHVS and FNYEAQ. V was clipped by 5 bases and J by 2 bases, with 15 bases between them. This CDR3 contains 16 residues. The data are from a study of blood T cell repertoires in COVID-19. Turning to the study itself: Collection of acute and convalescent COVID-19 samples took place in the United States, Italy and Spain. T cells, B-cell-depleted T cells, or PBMCs supplied cDNA or gDNA.

The chain combines TRBV7-6 with TRBJ2-2, with D perhaps TRBD2 (6 bases). Material for sequencing was peripheral blood. The receptor was isolated from an older woman with acute or convalescent COVID-19. The CDR3 spells CASSPSRGGNTGELFF. CDR3 DNA sequence: TGTGCCAGCAGCCCATCGAGGGGAGGAAACACCGGGGAGCTGTTTTTT. Supplemented by reference TRBV7-6 and TRBJ2-2, the full variable domain reads GAGVSQSPRYKVTKRGQDVALRCDPISGHVSLYWYRQALGQGPEFLTYFNYEAQQDKSGLPNDRFSAERPEGSISTLTIQRTEQRDSAMYRCASSPSRGGNTGELFFGEGSRLTVL.